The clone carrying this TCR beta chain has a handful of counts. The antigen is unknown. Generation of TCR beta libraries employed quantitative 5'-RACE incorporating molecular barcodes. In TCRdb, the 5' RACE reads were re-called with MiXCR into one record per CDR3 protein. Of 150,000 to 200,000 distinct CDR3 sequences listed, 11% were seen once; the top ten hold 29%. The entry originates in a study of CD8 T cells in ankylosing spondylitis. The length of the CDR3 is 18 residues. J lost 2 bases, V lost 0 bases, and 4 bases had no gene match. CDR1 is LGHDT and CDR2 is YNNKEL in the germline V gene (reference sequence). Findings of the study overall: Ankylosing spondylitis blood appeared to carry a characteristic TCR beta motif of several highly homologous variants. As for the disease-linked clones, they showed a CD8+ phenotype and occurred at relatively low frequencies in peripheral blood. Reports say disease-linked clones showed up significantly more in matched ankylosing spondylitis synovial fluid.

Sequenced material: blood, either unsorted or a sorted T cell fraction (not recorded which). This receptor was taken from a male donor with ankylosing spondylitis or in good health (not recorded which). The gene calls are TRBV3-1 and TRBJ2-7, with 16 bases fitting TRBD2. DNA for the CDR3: TGTGCCAGCAGCCAAGACTGGGGGACTAGCGGGGGGGCCTACGAGCAGTACTTC. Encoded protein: CASSQDWGTSGGAYEQYF.